These T cell receptor beta chains were read from a single sample in a study of CD8 T cells in ankylosing spondylitis. One entry per CDR3 protein results from TCRdb running MiXCR on the 5' RACE reads. The table includes around 130,000 distinct CDR3 sequences, around 8.5% detected once. The sample consisted of blood, either unsorted or a sorted T cell fraction (not recorded which). The origin of the receptors is a male donor with ankylosing spondylitis or in good health (not recorded which). The conserved cysteine and the conserved F or W are not part of the CDR3 here. D genes are given only for firm matches.

>TRBV14|-|TRBJ2-7
ASSQDGRGSGYEQY
>TRBV15|-|TRBJ2-7
ATSRMSVNEQY
>TRBV20-1|-|TRBJ2-1
SAAQGFSYNEQF
>TRBV20-1|TRBD2|TRBJ2-1
SEGRVGMDEQF
>TRBV15|TRBD2|TRBJ2-1
ATSLLAGEYNEQF
>TRBV29-1|-|TRBJ1-2
SVERAGYGYT
>TRBV29-1|-|TRBJ2-4
SARWGNIQY
>TRBV15|TRBD1|TRBJ2-5
ATSRGDRVPETQY
>TRBV29-1|-|TRBJ2-3
SAGTGTDSTDTQY
>TRBV5-1|TRBD2|TRBJ2-2
ASSPRLAGNTGELF
>TRBV7-2|TRBD2|TRBJ2-2
ASSLAITSGSNTGELF
>TRBV16|-|TRBJ1-1
ASSQLSGVTEAF
>TRBV20-1|-|TRBJ1-1
SARPVMSVEAF
>TRBV20-1|-|TRBJ2-7
SANSPISGRYEQY
>TRBV12-3/TRBV12-4|-|TRBJ2-1
ASSLKGHEQF
>TRBV5-1|-|TRBJ2-7
ASSLMTVTYEQY
>TRBV21-1|-|TRBJ2-1
ASSPKILGQGRVWQF
>TRBV5-1|-|TRBJ2-2
ASSLDSSGNTGELF
>TRBV12-3/TRBV12-4|TRBD1|TRBJ2-5
TICLISFTRDREQETQY
>TRBV10-3|-|TRBJ1-5
AIQDRGQPQH
>TRBV5-1|TRBD2|TRBJ2-5
ASSRGLEVETQY
>TRBV7-2|TRBD2|TRBJ2-7
ASSLGLAGPYEQY
>TRBV7-3|TRBD1|TRBJ2-2
ASSPNRGRDTGELF
>TRBV20-1|TRBD2|TRBJ2-3
SASRTSGDTDTQY
>TRBV18|-|TRBJ2-3
ASSHNLDPSDTQY
>TRBV5-1|TRBD1|TRBJ2-7
ASSTDRGKQY
>TRBV20-1|TRBD2|TRBJ2-5
SARGLAGEETQY
>TRBV3-1|TRBD2|TRBJ2-1
ASSQDSAGGNNEQF
>TRBV28|-|TRBJ2-7
ASSPAGPYEQY
>TRBV5-1|-|TRBJ2-1
ASSLEGWHNEQF
>TRBV4-3|TRBD2|TRBJ2-1
ASSNSGSDYNEQF
>TRBV2|TRBD2|TRBJ2-5
ASSEWGREGTQY
>TRBV5-1|-|TRBJ2-7
ASSETSLTAEQY
>TRBV12-3/TRBV12-4|-|TRBJ2-7
ASTVGGYEQY
>TRBV5-1|TRBD2|TRBJ2-1
ASSLVLAGVSSYNEQF
>TRBV5-1|-|TRBJ2-5
ASSLDRATQY
>TRBV7-2|-|TRBJ2-1
ASSLSVEQF
>TRBV5-1|-|TRBJ2-1
ASRGGRNLDNEQF
>TRBV29-1|TRBD2|TRBJ2-5
SVADPLAGGFQY
>TRBV5-5|TRBD2|TRBJ2-1
ASRQQLASNEQF
>TRBV20-1|-|TRBJ1-5
SARRGDQPQH
>TRBV20-1|TRBD2|TRBJ2-3
SAKGREGLTDTQY
>TRBV20-1|-|TRBJ2-1
SARAENRLTEQF
>TRBV28|TRBD2|TRBJ2-7
ASSRLADIPYEQY
>TRBV9|TRBD2|TRBJ2-1
ASSKGLAGAYNEQF
>TRBV25-1|-|TRBJ1-5
ASSASWVRGQINQPQH
>TRBV10-3|-|TRBJ2-1
AISEILAAYNEQF
>TRBV5-1|-|TRBJ2-7
ASSLVGGQGRYEQY
>TRBV7-2|TRBD2|TRBJ2-1
ASSITSGRNEQF
>TRBV12-3/TRBV12-4|-|TRBJ2-7
ASSLGDISEQY
>TRBV9|-|TRBJ2-7
ASSGSRTGIHEQY